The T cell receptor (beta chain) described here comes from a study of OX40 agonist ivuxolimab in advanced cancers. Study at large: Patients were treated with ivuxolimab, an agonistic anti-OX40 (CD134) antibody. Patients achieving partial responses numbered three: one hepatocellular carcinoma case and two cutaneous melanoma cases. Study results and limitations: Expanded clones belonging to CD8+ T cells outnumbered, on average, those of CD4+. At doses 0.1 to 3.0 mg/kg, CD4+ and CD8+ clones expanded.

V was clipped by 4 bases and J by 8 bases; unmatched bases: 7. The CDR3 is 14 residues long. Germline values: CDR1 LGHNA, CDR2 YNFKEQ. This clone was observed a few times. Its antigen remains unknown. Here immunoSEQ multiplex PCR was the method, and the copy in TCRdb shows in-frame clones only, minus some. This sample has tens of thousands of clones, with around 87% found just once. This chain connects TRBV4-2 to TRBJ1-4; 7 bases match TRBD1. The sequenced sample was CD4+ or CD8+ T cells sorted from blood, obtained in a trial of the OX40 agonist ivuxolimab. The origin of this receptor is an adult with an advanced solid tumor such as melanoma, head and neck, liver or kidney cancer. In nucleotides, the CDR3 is TGTGCCAGCAGCCTTCCGGGACAGATAGAAAAACTGTTTTTT. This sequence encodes CASSLPGQIEKLFF.